This TCR beta chain appears in the sequencing data of a study of cytomegalovirus exposure and HLA in healthy donors. The study ran its PCR with 60 Vbeta and 13 Jbeta primers. Libraries were prepared by immunoSEQ multiplex PCR; TCRdb keeps only in-frame clonotypes and omits some of them. Of about 76,000 clones in the sample, about four fifths were seen once. Study-level findings and limits: Most of the TCR beta V segments (in an earlier analysis) were productive either about 87% or about 30% of the time.

This CDR3 is built from 14 residues. Germline CDR1 and CDR2: LNHDA and SQIVND (reference sequence). V was shortened by 0 bases and J by 6 bases, with 11 bases between the two germline ends. To note about this clone: Its target is not known.

This chain links TRBV19 with TRBJ2-5, with a tentative D call TRBD2 (6 bases). The sample taken for sequencing was PBMCs. The TCR comes from a woman aged 40 to 50 in good health and CMV-seropositive. The CDR3 here is CASSIDLAVKTQYF. The CDR3 nucleotides read TGTGCCAGTAGTATAGATTTAGCGGTAAAGACCCAGTACTTC.